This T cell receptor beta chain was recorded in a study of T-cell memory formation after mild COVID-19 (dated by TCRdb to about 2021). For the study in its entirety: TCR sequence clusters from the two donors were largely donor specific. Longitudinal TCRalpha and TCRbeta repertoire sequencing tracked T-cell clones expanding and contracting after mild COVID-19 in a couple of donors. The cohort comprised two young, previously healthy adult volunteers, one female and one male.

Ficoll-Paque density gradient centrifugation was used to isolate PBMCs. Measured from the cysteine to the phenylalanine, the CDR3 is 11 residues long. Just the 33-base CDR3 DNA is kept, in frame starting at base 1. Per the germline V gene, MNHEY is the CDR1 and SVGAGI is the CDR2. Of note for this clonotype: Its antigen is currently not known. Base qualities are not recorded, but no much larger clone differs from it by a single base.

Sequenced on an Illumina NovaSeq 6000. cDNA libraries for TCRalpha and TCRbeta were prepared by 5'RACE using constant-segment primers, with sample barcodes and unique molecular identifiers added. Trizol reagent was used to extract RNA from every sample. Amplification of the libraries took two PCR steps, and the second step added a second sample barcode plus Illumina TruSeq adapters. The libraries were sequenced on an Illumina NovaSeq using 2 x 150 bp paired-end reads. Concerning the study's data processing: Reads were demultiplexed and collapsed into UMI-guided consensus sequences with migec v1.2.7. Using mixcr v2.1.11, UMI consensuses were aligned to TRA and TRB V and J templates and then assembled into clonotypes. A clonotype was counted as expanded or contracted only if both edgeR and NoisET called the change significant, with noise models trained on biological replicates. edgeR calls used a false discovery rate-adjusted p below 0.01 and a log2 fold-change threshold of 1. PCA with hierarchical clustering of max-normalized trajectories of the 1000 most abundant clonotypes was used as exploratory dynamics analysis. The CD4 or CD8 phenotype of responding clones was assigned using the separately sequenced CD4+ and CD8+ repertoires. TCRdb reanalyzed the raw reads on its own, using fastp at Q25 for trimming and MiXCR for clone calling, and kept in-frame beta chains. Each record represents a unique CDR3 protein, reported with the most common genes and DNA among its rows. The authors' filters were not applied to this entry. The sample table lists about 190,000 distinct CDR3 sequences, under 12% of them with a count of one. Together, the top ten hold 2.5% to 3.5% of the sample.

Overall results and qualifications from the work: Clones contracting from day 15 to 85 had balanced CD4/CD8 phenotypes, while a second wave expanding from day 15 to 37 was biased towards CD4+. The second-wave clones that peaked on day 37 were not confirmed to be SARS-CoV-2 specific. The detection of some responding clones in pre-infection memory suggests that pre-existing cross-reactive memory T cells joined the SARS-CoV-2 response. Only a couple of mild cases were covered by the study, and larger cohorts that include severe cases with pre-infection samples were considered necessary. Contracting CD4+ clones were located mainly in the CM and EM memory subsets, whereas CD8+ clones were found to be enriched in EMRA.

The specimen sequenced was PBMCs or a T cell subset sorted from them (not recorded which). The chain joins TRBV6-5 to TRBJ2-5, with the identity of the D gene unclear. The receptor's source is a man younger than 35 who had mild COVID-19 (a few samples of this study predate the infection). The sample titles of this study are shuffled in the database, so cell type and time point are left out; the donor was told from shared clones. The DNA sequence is TGTGCGGCGCGCTACCAACATACCCAGTACTTC. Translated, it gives CAARYQHTQYF.